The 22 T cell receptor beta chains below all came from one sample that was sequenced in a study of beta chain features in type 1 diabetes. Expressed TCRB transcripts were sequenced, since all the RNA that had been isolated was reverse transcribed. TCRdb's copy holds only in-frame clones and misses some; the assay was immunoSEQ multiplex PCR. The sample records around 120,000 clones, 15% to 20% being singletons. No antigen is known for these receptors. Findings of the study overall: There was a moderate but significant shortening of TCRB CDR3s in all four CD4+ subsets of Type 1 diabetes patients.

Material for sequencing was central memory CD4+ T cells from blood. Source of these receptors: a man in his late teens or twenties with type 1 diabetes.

Here the CDR3 DNA reads TGTGCCAGCAGTTTCCAACCGGACAGTTTCTTTACTGAGGGTCAGCCCCAGCATTTT. Translation gives CASSFQPDSFFTEGQPQHF. The genes are TRBV28 and TRBJ1-5, with D maybe TRBD1 (6 bases). The ends were cut back, 3 bases at V and 6 bases at J, with 27 bases in the middle. Germline V gene data show CDR1 as MDHEN and CDR2 as SYDVKM. The CDR3 has 19 amino acids. Complete variable domain (other parts from reference TRBV28 and TRBJ1-5): DVKVTQSSRYLVKRTGEKVFLECVQDMDHENMFWYRQDPGLGLRLIYFSYDVKMKEKGDIPEGYSVSREKKERFSLILESASTNQTSMYLCASSFQPDSFFTEGQPQHFGDGTRLSIL.

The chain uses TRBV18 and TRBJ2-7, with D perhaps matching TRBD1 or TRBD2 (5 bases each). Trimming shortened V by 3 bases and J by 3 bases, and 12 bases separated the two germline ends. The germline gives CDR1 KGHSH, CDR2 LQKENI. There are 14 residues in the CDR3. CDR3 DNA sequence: TGTGCCAGCTCACCCCAGACTGGGGGCTACGAGCAGTACTTC. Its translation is CASSPQTGGYEQYF.

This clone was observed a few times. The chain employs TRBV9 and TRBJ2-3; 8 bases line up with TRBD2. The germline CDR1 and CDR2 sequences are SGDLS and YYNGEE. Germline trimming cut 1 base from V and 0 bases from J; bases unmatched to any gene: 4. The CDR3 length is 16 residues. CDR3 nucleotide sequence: TGTGCCAGCAGCGTATCTAGCGGGTATAGCACAGATACGCAGTATTTT. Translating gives CASSVSSGYSTDTQYF. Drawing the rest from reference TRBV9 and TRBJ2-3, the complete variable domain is DSGVTQTPKHLITATGQRVTLRCSPRSGDLSVYWYQQSLDQGLQFLIQYYNGEERAKGNILERFSAQQFPDLHSELNLSSLELGDSALYFCASSVSSGYSTDTQYFGPGTRLTVL.

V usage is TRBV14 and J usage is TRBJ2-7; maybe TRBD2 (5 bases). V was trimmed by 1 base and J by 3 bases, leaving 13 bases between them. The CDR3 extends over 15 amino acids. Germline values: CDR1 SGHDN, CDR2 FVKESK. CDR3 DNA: TGTGCCAGCAGCCAAGGGAGCGGCCGGGACTACGAGCAGTACTTC. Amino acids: CASSQGSGRDYEQYF. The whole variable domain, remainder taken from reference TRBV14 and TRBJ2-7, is EAGVTQFPSHSVIEKGQTVTLRCDPISGHDNLYWYRRVMGKEIKFLLHFVKESKQDESGMPNNRFLAERTGGTYSTLKVQPAELEDSGVYFCASSQGSGRDYEQYFGPGTRLTVT.

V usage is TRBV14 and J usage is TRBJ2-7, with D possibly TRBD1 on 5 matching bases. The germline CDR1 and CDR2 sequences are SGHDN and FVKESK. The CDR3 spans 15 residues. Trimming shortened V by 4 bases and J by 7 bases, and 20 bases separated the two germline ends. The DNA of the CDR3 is TGTGCCAGCAGCCCCCGGACAAAGGGCCTCAGTGAGCAGTACTTC. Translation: CASSPRTKGLSEQYF.

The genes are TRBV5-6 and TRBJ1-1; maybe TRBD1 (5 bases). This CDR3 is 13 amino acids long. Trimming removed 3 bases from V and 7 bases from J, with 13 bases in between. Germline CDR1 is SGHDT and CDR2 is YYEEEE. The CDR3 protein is CASSSPAGSEAFF. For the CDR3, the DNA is TGTGCCAGCAGCTCCCCGGCAGGGAGTGAAGCTTTCTTT.

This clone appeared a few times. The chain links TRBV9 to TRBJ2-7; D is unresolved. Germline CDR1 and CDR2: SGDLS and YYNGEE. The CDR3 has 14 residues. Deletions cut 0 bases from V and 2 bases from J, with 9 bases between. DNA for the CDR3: TGTGCCAGCAGCGTAGCTGCTACCGCCTACGAGCAGTACTTC. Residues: CASSVAATAYEQYF.

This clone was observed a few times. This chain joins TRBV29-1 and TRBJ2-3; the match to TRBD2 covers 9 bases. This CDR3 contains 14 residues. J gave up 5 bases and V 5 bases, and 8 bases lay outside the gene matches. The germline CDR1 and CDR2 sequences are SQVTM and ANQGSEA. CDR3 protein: CSVKDAGGGDTQYF. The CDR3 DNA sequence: TGCAGCGTTAAGGATGCGGGAGGGGGAGATACGCAGTATTTT.

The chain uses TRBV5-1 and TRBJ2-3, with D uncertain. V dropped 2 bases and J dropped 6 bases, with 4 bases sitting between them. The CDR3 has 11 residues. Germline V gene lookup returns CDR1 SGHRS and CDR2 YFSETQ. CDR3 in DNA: TGCGCCAGCAGCTTTCTTGATACGCAGTATTTT. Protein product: CASSFLDTQYF.

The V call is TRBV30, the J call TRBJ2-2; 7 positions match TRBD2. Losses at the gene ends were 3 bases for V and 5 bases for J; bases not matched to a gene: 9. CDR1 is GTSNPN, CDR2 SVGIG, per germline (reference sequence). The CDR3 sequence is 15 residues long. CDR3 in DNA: TGTGCCTGGAGCGCGACTAGCTTGCAAACCGGGGAGCTGTTTTTT. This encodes CAWSATSLQTGELFF.

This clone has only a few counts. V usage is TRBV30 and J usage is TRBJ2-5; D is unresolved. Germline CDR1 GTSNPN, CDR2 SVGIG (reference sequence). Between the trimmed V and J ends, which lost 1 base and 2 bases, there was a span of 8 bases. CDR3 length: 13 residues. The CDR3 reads CAWSGSAQETQYF. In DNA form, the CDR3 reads TGTGCCTGGAGTGGGTCAGCGCAAGAGACCCAGTACTTC.

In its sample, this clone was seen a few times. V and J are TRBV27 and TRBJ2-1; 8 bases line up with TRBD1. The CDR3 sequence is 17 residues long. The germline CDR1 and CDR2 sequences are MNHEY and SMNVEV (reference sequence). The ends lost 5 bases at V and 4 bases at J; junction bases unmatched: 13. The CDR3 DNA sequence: TGTGCCAGCAGTCCGCCAACTGGACAGGGTCCTTACAATGAGCAGTTCTTC. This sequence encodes CASSPPTGQGPYNEQFF.

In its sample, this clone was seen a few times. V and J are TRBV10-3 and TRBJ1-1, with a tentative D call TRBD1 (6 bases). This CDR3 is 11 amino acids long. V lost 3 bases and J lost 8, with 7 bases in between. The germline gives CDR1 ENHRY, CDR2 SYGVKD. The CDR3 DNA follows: TGTGCCATCAGTGAAACAGGGGAAGCTTTCTTT. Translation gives CAISETGEAFF.

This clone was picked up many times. This CDR3 reads CASRQGQGRRTF. The CDR3 DNA reads TGTGCCAGCAGACAGGGACAGGGTAGGCGCACCTTC. V is TRBV6-6 and J is TRBJ1-2; 9 nucleotides agree with TRBD1. The CDR3 is made up of 12 amino acids. The trim removed 6 bases at V and 13 bases at J, leaving 9 bases unmatched. Germline V gene sequence: CDR1 MNHNY, CDR2 SVGAGI (reference sequence).

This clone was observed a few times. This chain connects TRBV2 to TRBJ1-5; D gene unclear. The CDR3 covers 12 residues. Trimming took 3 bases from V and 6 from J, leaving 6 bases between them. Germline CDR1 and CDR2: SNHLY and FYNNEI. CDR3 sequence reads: CASSDHVQPQHF. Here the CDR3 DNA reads TGTGCCAGCAGTGACCATGTTCAGCCCCAGCATTTT.

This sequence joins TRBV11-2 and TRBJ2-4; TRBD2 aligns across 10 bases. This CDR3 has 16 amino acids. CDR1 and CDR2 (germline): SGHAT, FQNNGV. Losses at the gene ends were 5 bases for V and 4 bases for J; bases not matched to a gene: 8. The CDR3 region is CASSPFLAGEKNIQYF. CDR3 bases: TGTGCCAGCAGCCCCTTCCTAGCGGGGGAGAAAAACATTCAGTACTTC.

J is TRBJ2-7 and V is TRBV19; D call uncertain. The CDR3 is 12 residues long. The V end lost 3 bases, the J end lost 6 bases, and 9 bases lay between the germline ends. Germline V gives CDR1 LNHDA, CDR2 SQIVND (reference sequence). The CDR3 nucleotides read TGTGCCAGTAGTATGCCTGGCGGCGAGCAGTACTTC. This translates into CASSMPGGEQYF.

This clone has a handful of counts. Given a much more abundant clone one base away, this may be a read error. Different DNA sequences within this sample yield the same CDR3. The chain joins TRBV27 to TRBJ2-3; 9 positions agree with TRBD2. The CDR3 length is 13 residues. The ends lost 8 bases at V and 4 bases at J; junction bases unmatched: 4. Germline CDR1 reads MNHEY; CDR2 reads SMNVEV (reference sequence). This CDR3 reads CASRGRGPDTQYF. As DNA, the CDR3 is TGTGCCAGCCGCGGGAGGGGGCCAGATACGCAGTATTTT.

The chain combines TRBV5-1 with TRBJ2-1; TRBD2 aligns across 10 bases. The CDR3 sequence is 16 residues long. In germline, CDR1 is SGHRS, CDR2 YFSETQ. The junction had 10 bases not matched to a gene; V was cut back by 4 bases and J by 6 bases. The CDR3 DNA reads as TGCGCCAGCAGCGCAGGAGTACTAGCGGGGTTCAATGAGCAGTTCTTC. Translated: CASSAGVLAGFNEQFF.

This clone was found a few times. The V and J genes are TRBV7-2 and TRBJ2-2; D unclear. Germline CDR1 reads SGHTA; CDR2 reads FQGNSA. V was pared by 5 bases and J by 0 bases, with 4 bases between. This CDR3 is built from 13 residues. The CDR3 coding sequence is TGTGCCAGCAGCCTCCCGAACACCGGGGAGCTGTTTTTT. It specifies CASSLPNTGELFF.

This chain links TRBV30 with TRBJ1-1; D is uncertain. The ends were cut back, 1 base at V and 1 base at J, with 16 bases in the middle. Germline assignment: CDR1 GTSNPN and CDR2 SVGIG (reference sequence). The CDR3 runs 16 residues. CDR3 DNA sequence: TGTGCCTGGAGTGCCCACTATTCGGGCCAGAACACTGAAGCTTTCTTT. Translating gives CAWSAHYSGQNTEAFF.

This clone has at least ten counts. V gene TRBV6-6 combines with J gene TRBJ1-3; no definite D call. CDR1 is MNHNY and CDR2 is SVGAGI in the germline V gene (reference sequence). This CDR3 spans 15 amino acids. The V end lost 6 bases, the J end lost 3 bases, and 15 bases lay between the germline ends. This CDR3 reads CASRLEPGGGNTIYF. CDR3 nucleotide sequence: TGTGCCAGCAGGCTGGAGCCTGGCGGTGGAAACACCATATATTTT.